The 20 T cell receptor beta chains given below trace back to one sample, sequenced in a study of Graves' ophthalmopathy and Graves' hyperthyroidism. Amplification targeted the TCR beta CDR3 regions, with RNA transcripts as the source material. In the first round, RT-PCR was carried out with HTBI primers, and a multiplex PCR formed the second round. TCRdb ran MiXCR on the multiplex PCR reads and lists one entry per CDR3 protein. The sample has 680,000 or so distinct CDR3 sequences, 20% to 25% seen once; the top ten hold approximately 7%. Sample: peripheral blood. All receptors come from a woman younger than 30 with stable Graves' hyperthyroidism. Some clones in this sample may be carry-over from other donors' samples.

This clonotype was counted ten times or more. The chain employs TRBV12-3 or TRBV12-4 and TRBJ2-7; D not certain. V lost 6 bases and J lost 0, with 15 bases in between. This CDR3 has 15 amino acids. For the CDR3, the DNA is TGTGCCAGCAGCCCTCGAAAACCCAACTCCTACGAGCAGTACTTC. This sequence encodes CASSPRKPNSYEQYF.

This clonotype was counted once. This chain joins TRBV7-2 and TRBJ2-5; 7 bases align to TRBD1. The germline CDR1 and CDR2 sequences are SGHTA and FQGNSA. This CDR3 contains 15 residues. The J segment lost 4 bases and the V segment lost 5 bases, leaving 10 bases of the junction unmatched. The CDR3 DNA follows: TGTGCCAGCAGCCACCCGACAGGGTACGGAGAGACCCAGTACTTC. Amino acids: CASSHPTGYGETQYF.

A few counts support this clonotype. The V and J genes are TRBV30 and TRBJ1-1; D remains ambiguous. The germline V gene encodes CDR1 GTSNPN and CDR2 SVGIG (reference sequence). CDR3 length equals 13 residues. The ends were cut back, 2 bases at V and 4 bases at J, with 11 bases in the middle. CDR3 sequence reads: CAWSLSGSTEAFF. DNA of the CDR3: TGTGCCTGGAGTTTATCAGGATCCACTGAAGCTTTCTTT.

This chain links TRBV3-1 with TRBJ1-1, with a weak D call TRBD1 (5 bases). The germline CDR1 and CDR2 sequences are LGHDT and YNNKEL (reference sequence). Trimming stripped 2 bases from V and 4 bases from J, with 14 bases between. The CDR3 consists of 15 residues. CDR3 protein: CASSQPIQGVTEAFF. DNA of the CDR3: TGTGCCAGCAGCCAACCTATCCAGGGAGTCACTGAAGCTTTCTTT.

The chain combines TRBV11-3 with TRBJ1-5; tentatively, D is TRBD1 (5 bases). Germline V gene lookup returns CDR1 SGHNT and CDR2 YENEEA. The germline V and J ends were trimmed by 1 base and 3 bases, with 10 bases remaining between them. This CDR3 is 15 amino acids long. DNA for the CDR3: TGTGCCAGCAGCTTAGGACAGACCCTCAATCAGCCCCAGCATTTT. Protein sequence: CASSLGQTLNQPQHF.

CDR3 region: CASSVLANATNYEQYF. In DNA form, the CDR3 reads TGTGCCAGCAGCGTTCTAGCGAACGCGACGAACTACGAGCAGTACTTC. The J gene is TRBJ2-7, the V gene TRBV9; D perhaps matches TRBD2 (6 bases). Trimming took off 2 bases at V and 3 bases at J, with 18 bases between the two ends. This CDR3 comprises 16 residues. CDR1 SGDLS and CDR2 YYNGEE come from the germline V gene.

The chain recombines TRBV10-3 with TRBJ2-7; the match to TRBD2 covers 12 bases. The length of the CDR3 is 15 residues. Losses at the gene ends were 3 bases for V and 6 bases for J; bases not matched to a gene: 6. Germline-derived CDR1 and CDR2 are ENHRY and SYGVKD. The CDR3, as DNA: TGTGCCATCAGTGAAGGGACTAGCGGGCTCACCGAGCAGTACTTC. Translation gives CAISEGTSGLTEQYF.

The table lists this clonotype with many counts. The chain combines TRBV12-3 or TRBV12-4 with TRBJ1-2, with 10 bases lining up with TRBD1. The V gene end was trimmed by 6 bases and the J gene end by 7 bases; junction bases not matched to a gene: 8. The CDR3 runs to 14 residues. The chain's CDR3 is CASSPGTGAFGYTF. CDR3 nucleotide sequence: TGTGCCAGCAGCCCTGGGACAGGGGCTTTTGGCTACACCTTC.

This clonotype was counted a few times. The rearrangement uses TRBV12-3 or TRBV12-4 and TRBJ1-2; possible D gene TRBD1, 6 bases. The CDR3 runs to 12 residues. Trimming took 8 bases from V and 2 from J, leaving 9 bases between them. CDR3 in amino acids: CASLGQNYGYTF. The CDR3 DNA reads TGTGCCAGCCTCGGACAGAACTATGGCTACACCTTC.

V usage is TRBV7-9 and J usage is TRBJ2-5, with D tentatively TRBD2 (5 bases). Germline V gene lookup returns CDR1 SEHNR and CDR2 FQNEAQ (reference sequence). Trimming stripped 0 bases from V and 5 bases from J, with 13 bases between. The CDR3 loop spans 15 amino acids. CDR3 region: CASSLAGPRAETQYF. CDR3 sequence (DNA): TGTGCCAGCAGCTTAGCGGGTCCGAGGGCGGAGACCCAGTACTTC.

In its sample, this clonotype was seen many times. This sequence joins TRBV20-1 and TRBJ1-1, with 9 bases identical to TRBD1. Looked up from germline, CDR1 is DFQATT and CDR2 is SNEGSKA (reference sequence). The CDR3 spans 14 residues. CDR3 nucleotide sequence: TGCAGGGGAGAAAGGGACAGGGTCGACACTGAAGCTTTCTTT. Translation: CRGERDRVDTEAFF.

The V call is TRBV20-1, the J call TRBJ1-1; tentatively, D is TRBD1 (6 bases). The CDR3 is 13 residues long. CDR1 is DFQATT and CDR2 is SNEGSKA in the germline V gene (reference sequence). Trimming cost V 5 bases and J 4 bases, with 14 bases left between them. DNA of the CDR3: TGCAGTGCTTTCGAGGGGGGACTCACTGAAGCTTTCTTT. This encodes CSAFEGGLTEAFF.

This clonotype was recorded many times. The rearrangement links TRBV6-5 to TRBJ2-7; 7 nucleotides line up with TRBD1. CDR1 MNHEY and CDR2 SVGAGI come from the germline V gene. The CDR3 length is 15 residues. V shed 4 bases and J 2 bases; nucleotides not matched to a gene: 8. The CDR3 reads CASSSTTGTAYEQYF. CDR3 nucleotides: TGTGCCAGCAGTTCCACCACCGGGACAGCCTACGAGCAGTACTTC.

Remarks on this clonotype: This may arise from a read error, as a much more abundant clone is one base away. This rearrangement joins TRBV12-3 or TRBV12-4 to TRBJ1-6; D remains unclear. Trimming took off 2 bases at V and 5 bases at J, with 10 bases between the two ends. The CDR3 covers 15 residues. The CDR3 loop is CASSLRVRNNSPLHF. The CDR3 DNA reads TGTGCCAGCAGTTTAAGGGTGAGGAATAATTCACCCCTCCACTTT.

This clonotype has ten or more counts. The chain is built from TRBV12-3 or TRBV12-4 and TRBJ1-2; TRBD1 matches at 7 bases. The CDR3 contains 14 residues. V lost 5 bases to trimming and J lost 4 bases; unmatched junction nucleotides: 7. CDR3 sequence: CASSPLSGGYGYTF. The CDR3 DNA reads as TGTGCCAGCAGTCCCCTGTCAGGGGGCTATGGCTACACCTTC.

This clonotype was found a few times. A read error may explain this, as a much larger clone is one base away. V and J are TRBV12-3 or TRBV12-4 and TRBJ2-6; 10 nucleotides match TRBD1. This CDR3 has 16 residues. The DNA for the CDR3 is TGTGCCAGCAGGGAGGGGCGGACAGGGGGGGCCTACGTCCTGACTTTC. Translating gives CASREGRTGGAYVLTF.

This clonotype occurred many times. The J gene is TRBJ1-2, the V gene TRBV14; no definite D call. V was shortened by 0 bases and J by 4 bases, with 6 bases between the two germline ends. The CDR3 contains 13 residues. Germline V lookup: CDR1 SGHDN, CDR2 FVKESK. The CDR3 DNA reads TGTGCCAGCAGCCAAGAGCAAAGCTATGGCTACACCTTC. Protein sequence: CASSQEQSYGYTF.

In its sample, this clonotype was seen many times. The chain recombines TRBV10-3 with TRBJ1-1; tentatively, D is TRBD1 (6 bases). This CDR3 is built from 16 residues. The germline gives CDR1 ENHRY, CDR2 SYGVKD. The V end was cut by 10 bases, the J end by 1 base, with 22 bases between. The CDR3, as DNA: TGTGCCACCTTGAGATTAGAGGGACATCAGAACACTGAAGCTTTCTTT. Translated: CATLRLEGHQNTEAFF.

The gene calls are TRBV5-1 and TRBJ1-2; tentatively, D is TRBD1 (5 bases). CDR1 is SGHRS, CDR2 YFSETQ, per germline. The CDR3 covers 15 residues. Trimming cost V 4 bases and J 5 bases, with 18 bases left between them. As DNA, the CDR3 is TGCGCCAGCAGCCGGCTCTCCGGGACGGCTTATGGCTACACCTTC. Encoded protein: CASSRLSGTAYGYTF.

Notes on this clonotype: No conserved phenylalanine or tryptophan ends this CDR3, so it is likely a read error. This chain uses TRBV6-5 with TRBJ1-1; no reliable D call. Per the germline V gene, CDR1 is MNHEY and CDR2 is SVGAGI. The V end lost 3 bases, the J end lost 3 bases, and 8 bases lay between the germline ends. The CDR3 extends over 13 amino acids. CDR3 protein: CASSYHGHTEAFV. The CDR3, as DNA: TGTGCCAGCAGTTATCACGGGCACACTGAAGCTTTCGTT.